Below, 17 T cell receptor beta chains from the same sample are listed, as sequenced in a study of shared clonotypes between healthy human individuals. Some clones are missing from TCRdb's copy, which holds only in-frame ones; the method was immunoSEQ multiplex PCR. This sample carries millions of clones, approximately 94% of them seen once, and the ten largest clones take 1.1%. Selected positively for CCR7 and CD45RO-negative, naive CD8 cells excluded terminally differentiated effector memory CD45RA+ cells. Input material: naive CD8+ T cells sorted from blood. The receptors here all came from a man between 18 and 35 years old in good health.

CDR3 region: CASSLGQGNTGELFF. The CDR3 DNA reads as TGTGCCAGCAGCTTGGGACAGGGGAACACCGGGGAGCTGTTTTTT. The chain carries TRBV9 and TRBJ2-2, with 9 nucleotides matching TRBD1. V lost 4 bases and J lost 1; bases outside the gene matches: 2. Looked up from germline, CDR1 is SGDLS and CDR2 is YYNGEE. This CDR3 contains 15 residues.

The rearrangement links TRBV29-1 to TRBJ2-7, with TRBD2 identical over 9 bases. J gave up 5 bases and V 6 bases, and 8 bases lay outside the gene matches. The CDR3 sequence is 13 residues long. The germline CDR1 and CDR2 sequences are SQVTM and ANQGSEA. CDR3 residues: CSVGTRGRDEQYF. CDR3 in DNA: TGCAGCGTAGGGACACGCGGGAGGGACGAGCAGTACTTC.

The chain employs TRBV19 and TRBJ2-1; 8 bases agree with TRBD2. V gave up 11 bases and J gave up 1 base; unmatched junction bases: 13. The germline gives CDR1 LNHDA, CDR2 SQIVND (reference sequence). CDR3 length equals 16 residues. This CDR3 reads CAVSPGLGFSYNEQFF. The CDR3 DNA sequence: TGTGCCGTTAGTCCGGGACTAGGTTTTTCCTACAATGAGCAGTTCTTC.

The chain recombines TRBV7-2 with TRBJ2-7; 7 nucleotides line up with TRBD1. CDR3 length: 15 residues. Germline lookup yields CDR1 SGHTA and CDR2 FQGNSA. V dropped 2 bases and J dropped 3; count of bases not matched to a gene: 7. The CDR3 DNA reads as TGTGCCAGCAGCTTATTTACAGGGGAATTCTACGAGCAGTACTTC. This encodes CASSLFTGEFYEQYF.

This chain uses TRBV7-9 with TRBJ2-7; 8 bases match TRBD2. Germline CDR1 and CDR2: SEHNR and FQNEAQ (reference sequence). The CDR3 is made up of 15 amino acids. With V trimmed by 3 bases and J by 0 bases, 4 bases remained unmatched. The CDR3 region is CASSLSGLGSYEQYF. The CDR3 DNA sequence: TGTGCCAGCAGCTTGTCGGGACTAGGCTCCTACGAGCAGTACTTC.

This clone showed up just once. V gene TRBV27 combines with J gene TRBJ2-1, with 11 bases identical to TRBD2. J lost 8 bases, V lost 5 bases, and 8 bases had no gene match. Germline lookup yields CDR1 MNHEY and CDR2 SMNVEV (reference sequence). The CDR3 consists of 15 residues. The CDR3 nucleotides read TGTGCCAGCAGTCGTACTAGCGGGAGAATCGATGAGCAGTTCTTC. This sequence encodes CASSRTSGRIDEQFF.

The chain links TRBV11-2 to TRBJ1-2, with TRBD1 as a possible D gene (5 bases). There are 16 residues in the CDR3. With 0 bases removed from V and 4 bases from J, the gap between germline ends came to 15 bases. Germline V lookup: CDR1 SGHAT, CDR2 FQNNGV. The CDR3 DNA reads as TGTGCCAGCAGCTTAGATCGCCAGGGAAGTCTCTATGGCTACACCTTC. It encodes CASSLDRQGSLYGYTF.

Only one count was recorded for this clone. The chain carries TRBV28 and TRBJ2-2; 9 positions agree with TRBD2. J gave up 7 bases and V 2 bases, and 11 bases lay outside the gene matches. The CDR3 totals 17 residues. Germline V lookup: CDR1 MDHEN, CDR2 SYDVKM. The CDR3, as DNA: TGTGCCAGCAGTTTAGAAGCGACTAGCGGTCAACACGGGGAGCTGTTTTTT. Encoded protein: CASSLEATSGQHGELFF.

The chain combines TRBV30 with TRBJ2-7, with a tentative D call TRBD2 (6 bases). CDR3 length: 13 residues. Germline CDR1 GTSNPN, CDR2 SVGIG (reference sequence). The CDR3 sequence is CAWAGGVSYEQYF. In nucleotides, the CDR3 is TGTGCTTGGGCAGGCGGGGTCTCCTACGAGCAGTACTTC.

This chain joins TRBV2 and TRBJ2-1; 7 bases match TRBD1. Germline CDR1 reads SNHLY; CDR2 reads FYNNEI. The CDR3 spans 18 residues. V shed 2 bases and J 0 bases; nucleotides not matched to a gene: 10. The CDR3 coding sequence is TGTGCCAGCAGTGAATCGTGGGACAGTCCTTACTCCTACAATGAGCAGTTCTTC. Translating gives CASSESWDSPYSYNEQFF.

This CDR3 is CASSEEIAGADTQYF. The CDR3 DNA sequence: TGCGCCAGCAGTGAAGAAATAGCGGGAGCAGATACGCAGTATTTT. V usage is TRBV10-1 and J usage is TRBJ2-3, with 9 bases aligning to TRBD2. This CDR3 has 15 residues. V shed 3 bases and J 4 bases; nucleotides not matched to a gene: 5. CDR1 WNHNN and CDR2 SYGVQD come from the germline V gene (reference sequence).

The chain joins TRBV5-4 to TRBJ1-1; D is unclear. Looked up from germline, CDR1 is SGHNT and CDR2 is YYREEE (reference sequence). V dropped 0 bases and J dropped 8 bases, with 8 bases sitting between them. This CDR3 is 12 amino acids long. CDR3 region: CASSLESTEAFF. As DNA, the CDR3 is TGTGCCAGCAGCTTGGAATCCACCGAAGCTTTCTTT.

CDR3 loop: CASSQSLGTDTQYF. CDR3 sequence (DNA): TGCGCCAGCAGCCAAAGTCTCGGCACAGATACGCAGTATTTT. The chain couples TRBV4-3 to TRBJ2-3; D call uncertain. V lost 2 bases, J lost 1 base, and 7 bases lay in between. CDR1 is LGHNA, CDR2 YSLEER, per germline. The CDR3 extends over 14 amino acids.

The V gene is TRBV19, the J gene TRBJ2-7; maybe TRBD2 (5 bases). The CDR3 covers 18 residues. In germline, CDR1 is LNHDA, CDR2 SQIVND (reference sequence). Trimming shortened V by 0 bases and J by 0 bases, and 18 bases separated the two germline ends. The CDR3 loop is CASSIDPPGSHSSYEQYF. The CDR3 region has the DNA TGTGCCAGTAGTATAGACCCCCCGGGATCCCATAGCTCCTACGAGCAGTACTTC.

The gene calls are TRBV9 and TRBJ2-1; no reliable D call. The CDR3 runs to 14 residues. V gave up 0 bases and J gave up 8 bases, with 12 bases separating them. CDR1 is SGDLS and CDR2 is YYNGEE in the germline V gene. The CDR3 region has the DNA TGTGCCAGCAGCGTAGCTACAAGTCGCGATGAGCAGTTCTTC. Protein: CASSVATSRDEQFF.

Only one count was recorded for this clone. V gene TRBV9 combines with J gene TRBJ2-3; no reliable D call. Germline CDR1 reads SGDLS; CDR2 reads YYNGEE. The CDR3 is 16 residues long. Trimming took off 0 bases at V and 0 bases at J, with 11 bases between the two ends. CDR3 in amino acids: CASSVVGSTSTDTQYF. CDR3 nucleotides: TGTGCCAGCAGCGTAGTGGGCAGTACTAGCACAGATACGCAGTATTTT.

The chain couples TRBV4-1 to TRBJ2-7; 7 nucleotides line up with TRBD2. CDR3 size: 17 residues. Germline CDR1 and CDR2: MGHRA and YSYEKL. Trimming removed 0 bases from V and 1 base from J; junction bases left unmatched: 9. The CDR3 DNA is TGCGCCAGCAGCCAAGATCCGGAGACTAGCATTTCCTACGAGCAGTACTTC. It codes for CASSQDPETSISYEQYF.